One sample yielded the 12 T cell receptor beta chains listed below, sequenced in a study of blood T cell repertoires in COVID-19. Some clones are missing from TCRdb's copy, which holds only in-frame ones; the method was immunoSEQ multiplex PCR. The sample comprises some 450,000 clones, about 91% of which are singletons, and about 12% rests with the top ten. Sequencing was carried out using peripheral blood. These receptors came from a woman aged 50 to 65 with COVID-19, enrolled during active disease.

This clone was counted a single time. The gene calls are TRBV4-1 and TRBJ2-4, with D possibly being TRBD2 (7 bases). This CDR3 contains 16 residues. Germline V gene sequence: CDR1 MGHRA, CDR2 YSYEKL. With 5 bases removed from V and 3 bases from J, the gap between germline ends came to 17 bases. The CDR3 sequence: CASSGLGGQGKNIQYF. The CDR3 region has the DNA TGCGCCAGCAGCGGCCTGGGGGGGCAAGGCAAAAACATTCAGTACTTC.

The CDR3 coding sequence is TGCGCCCCCCCGAGCCAGCGGGGGCCCCCTTCCTCCTACGAGCAGTACTTC. This codes for CAPPSQRGPPSSYEQYF. The rearrangement links TRBV10-1 to TRBJ2-7, with 8 bases matching TRBD2. The CDR3 has 17 residues. The ends lost 11 bases at V and 0 bases at J; junction bases unmatched: 18. CDR1 is WNHNN and CDR2 is SYGVQD in the germline V gene (reference sequence).

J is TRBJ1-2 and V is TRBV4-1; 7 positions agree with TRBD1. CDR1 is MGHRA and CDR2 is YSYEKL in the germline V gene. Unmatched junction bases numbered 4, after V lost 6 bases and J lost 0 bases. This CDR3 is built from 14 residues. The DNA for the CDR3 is TGCGCCAGCAGAGCGACAGGGACTAACTATGGCTACACCTTC. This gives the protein CASRATGTNYGYTF.

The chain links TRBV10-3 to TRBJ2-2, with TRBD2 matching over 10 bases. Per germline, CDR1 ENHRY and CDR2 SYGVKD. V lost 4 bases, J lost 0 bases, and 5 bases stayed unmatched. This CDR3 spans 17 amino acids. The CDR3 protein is CAISGASGGPNTGELFF. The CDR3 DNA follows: TGTGCCATCAGTGGAGCTAGCGGGGGACCGAACACCGGGGAGCTGTTTTTT.

The CDR3 coding sequence is TGTGCCAGCACCCGGGACAGGGCCTGGGAGCAGTACTTC. Its translation: CASTRDRAWEQYF. This chain joins TRBV5-6 and TRBJ2-7; 9 positions agree with TRBD1. The CDR3 consists of 13 residues. Germline V gene lookup returns CDR1 SGHDT and CDR2 YYEEEE. With 6 bases clipped from V and 7 bases from J, the junction kept 8 bases outside the gene matches.

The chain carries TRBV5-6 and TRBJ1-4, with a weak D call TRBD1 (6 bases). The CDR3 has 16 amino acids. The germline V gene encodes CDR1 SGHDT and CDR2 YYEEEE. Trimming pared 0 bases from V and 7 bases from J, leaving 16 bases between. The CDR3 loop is CASSLAKFRGGEKLFF. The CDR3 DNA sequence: TGTGCCAGCAGCTTGGCCAAGTTCAGGGGTGGTGAAAAACTGTTTTTT.

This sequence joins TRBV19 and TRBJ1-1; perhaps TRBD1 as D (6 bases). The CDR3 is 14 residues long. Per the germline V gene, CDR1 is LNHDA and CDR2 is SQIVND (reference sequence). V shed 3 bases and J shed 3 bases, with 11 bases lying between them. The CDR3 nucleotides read TGTGCCAGTAGTATGGGCAGGGGCTACACTGAAGCTTTCTTT. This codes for CASSMGRGYTEAFF.

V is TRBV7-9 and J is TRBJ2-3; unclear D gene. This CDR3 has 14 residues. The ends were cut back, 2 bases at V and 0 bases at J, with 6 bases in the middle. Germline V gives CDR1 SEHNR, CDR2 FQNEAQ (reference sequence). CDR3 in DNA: TGTGCCAGCAGCTTATTAGTAAGCACAGATACGCAGTATTTT. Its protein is CASSLLVSTDTQYF.

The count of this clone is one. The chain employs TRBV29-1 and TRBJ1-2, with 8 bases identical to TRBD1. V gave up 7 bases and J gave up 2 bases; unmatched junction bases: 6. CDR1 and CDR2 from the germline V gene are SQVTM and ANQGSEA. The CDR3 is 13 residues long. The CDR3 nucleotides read TGCAGCGCCCCCCGACAGGGGAACTATGGCTACACCTTC. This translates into CSAPRQGNYGYTF.

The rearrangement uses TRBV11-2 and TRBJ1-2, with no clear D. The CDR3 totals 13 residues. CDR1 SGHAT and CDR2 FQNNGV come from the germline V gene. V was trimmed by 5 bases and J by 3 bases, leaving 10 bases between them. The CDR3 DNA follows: TGTGCCAGCAGCCCCGATCGGGACTATGGCTACACCTTC. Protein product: CASSPDRDYGYTF.

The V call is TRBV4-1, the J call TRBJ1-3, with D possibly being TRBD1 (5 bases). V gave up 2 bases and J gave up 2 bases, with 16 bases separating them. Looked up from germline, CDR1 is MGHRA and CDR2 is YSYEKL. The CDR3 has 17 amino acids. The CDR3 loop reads CASSQPGLKKAGNTIYF. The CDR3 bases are TGCGCCAGCAGCCAACCGGGACTAAAGAAAGCTGGAAACACCATATATTTT.

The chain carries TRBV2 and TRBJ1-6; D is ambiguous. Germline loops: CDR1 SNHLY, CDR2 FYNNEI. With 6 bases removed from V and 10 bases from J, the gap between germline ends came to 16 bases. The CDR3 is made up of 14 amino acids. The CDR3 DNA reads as TGTGCCAGCAGACTGAGGCGTGAGGGATCACCCCTCCACTTT. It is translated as CASRLRREGSPLHF.